This TCR beta chain is drawn from a study of technical replicates of blood from a few donors. The CDR3 loop spans 13 amino acids. The V segment lost 3 bases and the J segment 6 bases; nucleotides outside the gene matches: 3. The germline V gene has CDR1 MDHEN and CDR2 SYDVKM. TCRdb keeps only in-frame clones here, not all; method: immunoSEQ multiplex PCR. The table records about 69,000 clones, about 90% of them present only once. The chain joins TRBV28 to TRBJ2-7, with 9 bases that match TRBD2. What was sequenced was PBMCs. The receptor's source is a human donor in good health. Some clones in this sample may be carry-over from other donors' samples. The CDR3 bases are TGTGCCAGCAGTTTGGGGACTAGCCGCGAGCAGTACTTC. Amino acids: CASSLGTSREQYF. The entire variable domain, with the rest obtained from reference TRBV28 and TRBJ2-7, is as follows: DVKVTQSSRYLVKRTGEKVFLECVQDMDHENMFWYRQDPGLGLRLIYFSYDVKMKEKGDIPEGYSVSREKKERFSLILESASTNQTSMYLCASSLGTSREQYFGPGTRLTVT.